The rows below give T cell receptor beta chains drawn from one sample of a study of T cell responses to AZD1222 COVID-19 vaccine. The protocol was immunoSEQ multiplex PCR, while the TCRdb copy is restricted to in-frame clones and leaves out a portion. The sample gives some 150,000 clones, about nine tenths of which show up once; 3% to 3.5% is in the top ten. The input for sequencing was peripheral blood, taken on day 0 of MenACWY control vaccination. Source of these receptors: an adult in good health. Each CDR3 is given with its conserved first and last residue. A D gene is named only where the DNA matches it firmly. The listing skips clone size in some rows; elsewhere it reads once, few, many or a size class.

cdr3_nt cdr3_aa clone_size j_call d_call cdr3_length v_call
TGCGCCAGCAGCGCCGGAGGGCGGGGAACAGATACGCAGTATTTT CASSAGGRGTDTQYF . TRBJ2-3 . 15 TRBV5-1
TGCGCCAGCAGCTTTGGACAGGGGGCTAGGGCCACTGAAGCTTTCTTT CASSFGQGARATEAFF . TRBJ1-1 TRBD1 16 TRBV5-1
TGTGCCAGCAGGGGCCGAGTGAGGGGGCTAGGCTACACCTTC CASRGRVRGLGYTF . TRBJ1-2 TRBD1 14 TRBV6-5
TGTGCCAGCAGCCAAGGGGGAGGACTGTCAAGGGAGACCCAGTACTTC CASSQGGGLSRETQYF . TRBJ2-5 . 16 TRBV4-2
TGTGCCAGCAGCCCACTAGATCCAGATACGCAGTATTTT CASSPLDPDTQYF . TRBJ2-3 . 13 TRBV7-8
TGTGCCAGCGCGGGCGGGCGGAGTCAGCCCCAGCATTTT CASAGGRSQPQHF once TRBJ1-5 . 13 TRBV6-5
TGTGCCAGCAGTGCTACAGGGGAGTATGGCTACACCTTC CASSATGEYGYTF . TRBJ1-2 TRBD1 13 TRBV6-1
TGCGCCAGCAGCTTTGGGACTCTAGCTTTTACGAACACCGGGGAGCTGTTTTTT CASSFGTLAFTNTGELFF . TRBJ2-2 . 18 TRBV5-1
TGTGCCAGTCCCACAGGGTTGGAGAACAATCAGCCCCAGCATTTT CASPTGLENNQPQHF once TRBJ1-5 . 15 TRBV19
TGCAGCGTACGCCCTGAGGGGGGCACTGAAGCTTTCTTT CSVRPEGGTEAFF . TRBJ1-1 . 13 TRBV29-1
TGTGCCAGCAGCCAAGAACTTGCGGTATCTGGGGCCAACGTCCTGACTTTC CASSQELAVSGANVLTF . TRBJ2-6 . 17 TRBV3-1/TRBV3-2
TGTGCCAGCAGCCAACCCACCTACGAGCAGTACTTC CASSQPTYEQYF . TRBJ2-7 . 12 TRBV3-1/TRBV3-2
TGTGCCAGCAGCCTAATGCCGGGAGGAGGAGACCCAGGCTACACCTTC CASSLMPGGGDPGYTF . TRBJ1-2 . 16 TRBV7-9
TGTGCCAGCAGCGTAGTACCCGGACTAGCGGGAGGTTCGAGCTCCTACAATGAGCAGTTCTTC CASSVVPGLAGGSSSYNEQFF . TRBJ2-1 TRBD2 21 TRBV9
TGTGCCAGCAGTCTCGGGACTAGGGCCGCCTACGAGCAGTACTTC CASSLGTRAAYEQYF . TRBJ2-7 TRBD2 15 TRBV28
TGCGCCAGCAGCCCCATTGAGACAGGACGGGGCTACACCTTC CASSPIETGRGYTF . TRBJ1-2 . 14 TRBV5-1
TGTGCCACCAGTGATGGCGGGATGCCCCAGCATTTT CATSDGGMPQHF once TRBJ1-5 . 12 TRBV24-1
TGTGCCAGCAGCTTAGATCTAGCGGGGGTTGAGCAGTTCTTC CASSLDLAGVEQFF . TRBJ2-1 TRBD2 14 TRBV7-9
TGCGCCAGCAGCCATGACCAGGGAGGTGGCGGCTACACCTTC CASSHDQGGGGYTF . TRBJ1-2 . 14 TRBV4-1
TGTGCCAGCAGTTACATAAAGGGCGCCGAGCAGTACTTC CASSYIKGAEQYF . TRBJ2-7 . 13 TRBV6-5
TGTGCCACCCGGGATCGGGGGGAGACCCAGTACTTC CATRDRGETQYF . TRBJ2-5 . 12 TRBV6-5
TGCGCCAGCAGTCAACAGGGAGGGCGCACCGGGGAGCTGTTTTTT CASSQQGGRTGELFF . TRBJ2-2 TRBD2 15 TRBV23-1
TGTGCCAGCACCTTAGCGGGAGCCTTATACGAGCAGTACTTC CASTLAGALYEQYF . TRBJ2-7 TRBD2 14 TRBV2
TGCGCCAGCAGCCCCCGGGACGGCTCCTACGAGCAGTACTTC CASSPRDGSYEQYF . TRBJ2-7 . 14 TRBV5-1
TGTGCCTCCAACCGAATCAGGTGGGGCTCTGGAAACACCATATATTTT CASNRIRWGSGNTIYF . TRBJ1-3 . 16 TRBV24-1
TGTGCCAGCAGCCGAGGTCAGGTGAACTATGGCTACACCTTC CASSRGQVNYGYTF . TRBJ1-2 . 14 TRBV7-9
TGTGCCAGCAGACCTAGCAATCAGCCCCAGCATTTT CASRPSNQPQHF . TRBJ1-5 . 12 TRBV25-1
TGTGCCAGCAGCTTATACCGGGACACACTCCACACCTTC CASSLYRDTLHTF . TRBJ1-2 . 13 TRBV7-3
TGCGCCAGCAGCCAAGTCTCCCTCCTGAACACTGAAGCTTTCTTT CASSQVSLLNTEAFF once TRBJ1-1 . 15 TRBV4-1
TGTGCCAGCAGTTACGGGGTAGGGAATCAGCCCCAGCATTTT CASSYGVGNQPQHF . TRBJ1-5 . 14 TRBV6-6
TGTGCCAGTAAAGGTGGTTTCTCGGGACGCCCGAACACTGAAGCTTTCTTT CASKGGFSGRPNTEAFF . TRBJ1-1 . 17 TRBV19
TGTGCCAGCAGTCCCACTTTAGCTTGGACTCAGCCCCAGCATTTT CASSPTLAWTQPQHF . TRBJ1-5 . 15 TRBV28
TGTGCCAGCAGCTTAACTTCGTCAGCGAACACTGAAGCTTTCTTT CASSLTSSANTEAFF . TRBJ1-1 . 15 TRBV7-3
TGCGCCAGCAGCCCTCGTTGGAGAGAGACTGAAGCTTTCTTT CASSPRWRETEAFF . TRBJ1-1 . 14 TRBV5-1
TGTGCCAGCAGCCAAGGGACTAGCGGGTACTACGAGCAGTACTTC CASSQGTSGYYEQYF . TRBJ2-7 TRBD2 15 TRBV3-1/TRBV3-2
TGTGCCAGCAGCTACCGGACTAGCGGGAGTGACATTCAGTACTTC CASSYRTSGSDIQYF . TRBJ2-4 TRBD2 15 TRBV7-2
TGTGCCAGCAGTGGCAGGGACAGTTCTAACTATGGCTACACCTTC CASSGRDSSNYGYTF . TRBJ1-2 TRBD1 15 TRBV6-2/TRBV6-3
TGTGCCAGCAGCTTAGAGGTGGGCCCTACCTACGAGCAGTACTTC CASSLEVGPTYEQYF . TRBJ2-7 . 15 TRBV7-2
TGTGCCAGCAGCCAAAGACTAGCGGGAGGGCCCGGGGAGCTGTTTTTT CASSQRLAGGPGELFF few TRBJ2-2 TRBD2 16 TRBV3-1/TRBV3-2
TGTGCCATCAGTATACCGGGGGAGACTGAAGCTTTCTTT CAISIPGETEAFF . TRBJ1-1 . 13 TRBV10-3
TGTGCCAGCAGCTTGCGGGGAGCAGGAAACACCATATATTTT CASSLRGAGNTIYF . TRBJ1-3 . 14 TRBV5-4
TGTGCCAGCAGCTTAGGTCAGATAGGAACCGGGGAGCTGTTTTTT CASSLGQIGTGELFF once TRBJ2-2 . 15 TRBV7-2
TGCGCCAGCAGTGAAAGTCGACTAGCGGGGGGGGACTACGAGCAGTACTTC CASSESRLAGGDYEQYF . TRBJ2-7 TRBD2 17 TRBV10-1
TGTGCCAGCAGCCTGGCGGCGGGGGCCCAAGAGACCCAGTACTTC CASSLAAGAQETQYF . TRBJ2-5 . 15 TRBV5-8
TGTGCCAGCACCACTCAATATCGTGTTGGGACTGAAGCTTTCTTT CASTTQYRVGTEAFF once TRBJ1-1 . 15 TRBV6-5
TGTGCCACCCGGGGGGGGACCAGCTCCTACGAGCAGTACTTC CATRGGTSSYEQYF once TRBJ2-7 TRBD2 14 TRBV2
TGTGCCAGCAGAAGCTTTACAGGGGGCATTACCGGGGAGCTGTTTTTT CASRSFTGGITGELFF once TRBJ2-2 TRBD1 16 TRBV9
TGTGCCAGCAGCCCCGGGGCAACTAATGAAAAACTGTTTTTT CASSPGATNEKLFF . TRBJ1-4 . 14 TRBV3-1/TRBV3-2
TGTGCCAGCAGCGTGGGTACCGCGGGTGAGCAGTTCTTC CASSVGTAGEQFF once TRBJ2-1 . 13 TRBV9
TGTGCCAGCAGCTCCGGGACGCTACTCACCAATGAGCAGTTCTTC CASSSGTLLTNEQFF . TRBJ2-1 . 15 TRBV7-8
TGTGCCACCTTGGGGAGGGGAGGACTAGGCAATCAGCCCCAGCATTTT CATLGRGGLGNQPQHF . TRBJ1-5 . 16 TRBV6-6
TGCGCCAGCAGCCAAGATTCAGGGACTAACTATGGCTACACCTTC CASSQDSGTNYGYTF . TRBJ1-2 . 15 TRBV4-3
TGTGCCAGCAGTGAAAGGTGGGGTGAAGCTTTCTTT CASSERWGEAFF . TRBJ1-1 . 12 TRBV6-1
TGTGCCAGCAGCTTAGGTGTAGGTAGTGAAGCTTTCTTT CASSLGVGSEAFF . TRBJ1-1 . 13 TRBV7-8
TGTGCCAGCAGAACTAGCGGGGCCGTAGGGCCTGTTCAATACAATGAGCAGTTCTTC CASRTSGAVGPVQYNEQFF . TRBJ2-1 TRBD2 19 TRBV7-9
TGTGCCAGCAGCCGGGCCTTGGGGAATGAGCAGTTCTTC CASSRALGNEQFF . TRBJ2-1 . 13 TRBV7-6
TGTGCCAGTAGTTCATTGGGCACTGAAGCTTTCTTT CASSSLGTEAFF . TRBJ1-1 . 12 TRBV9
TGCAGCGTTTTCCGGGAAAAACTGTTTTTT CSVFREKLFF few TRBJ1-4 . 10 TRBV29-1
TGTGCTAGTGGTTTGGCTGGGACCTACGAGCAGTACTTC CASGLAGTYEQYF . TRBJ2-7 . 13 TRBV12-5